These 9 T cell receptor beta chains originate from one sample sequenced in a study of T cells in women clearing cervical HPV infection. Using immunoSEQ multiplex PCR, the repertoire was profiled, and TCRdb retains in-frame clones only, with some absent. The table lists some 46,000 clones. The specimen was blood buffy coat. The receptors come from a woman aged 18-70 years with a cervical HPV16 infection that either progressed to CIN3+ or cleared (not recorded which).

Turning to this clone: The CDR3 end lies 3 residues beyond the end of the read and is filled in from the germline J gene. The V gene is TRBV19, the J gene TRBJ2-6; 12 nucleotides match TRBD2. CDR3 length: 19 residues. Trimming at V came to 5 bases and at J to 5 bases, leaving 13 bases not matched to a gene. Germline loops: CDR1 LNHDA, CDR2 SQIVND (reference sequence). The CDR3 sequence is CASSSRLAGASKWANVLTF. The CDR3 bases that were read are TGTGCCAGTAGTTCCCGACTAGCGGGGGCCTCTAAGTGGGCCAACGTC.

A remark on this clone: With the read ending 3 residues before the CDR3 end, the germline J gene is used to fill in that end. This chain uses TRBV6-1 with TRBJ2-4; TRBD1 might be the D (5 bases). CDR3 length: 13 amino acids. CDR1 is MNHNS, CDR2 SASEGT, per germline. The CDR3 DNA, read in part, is TGTGCCAGCAGTGACAGGGTTGGGTATGGT. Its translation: CASSDRVGYG. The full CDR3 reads CASSDRVGYGQYF.

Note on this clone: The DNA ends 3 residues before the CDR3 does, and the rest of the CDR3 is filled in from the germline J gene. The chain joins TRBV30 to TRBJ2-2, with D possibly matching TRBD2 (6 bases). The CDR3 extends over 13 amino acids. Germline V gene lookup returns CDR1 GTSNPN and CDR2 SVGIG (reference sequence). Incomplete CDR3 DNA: TGTGCCTTGTTAGGAGGGGTGAATTCACCG. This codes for CALLGGVNSP. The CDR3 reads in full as CALLGGVNSPLFF.

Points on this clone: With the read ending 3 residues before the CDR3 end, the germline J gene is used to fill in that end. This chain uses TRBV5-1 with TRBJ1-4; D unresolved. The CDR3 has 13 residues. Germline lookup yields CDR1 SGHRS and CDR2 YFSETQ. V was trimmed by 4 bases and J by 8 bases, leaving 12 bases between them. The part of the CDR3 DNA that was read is TGCGCCAGCAGCGACACGAGGAGGGAAAAA. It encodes CASSDTRREK. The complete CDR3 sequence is CASSDTRREKLFF.

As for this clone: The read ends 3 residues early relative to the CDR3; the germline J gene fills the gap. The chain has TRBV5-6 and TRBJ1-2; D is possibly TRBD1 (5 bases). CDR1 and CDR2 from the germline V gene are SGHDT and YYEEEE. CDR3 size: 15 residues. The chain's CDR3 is CASSQLAGPYNDYTF. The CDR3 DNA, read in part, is TGTGCCAGCAGCCAACTAGCGGGACCCTACAATGAC.

The CDR3 region is CASSLGGGDVNYGYTF. CDR3 DNA (partial): TGTGCCAGCAGCTTAGGTGGGGGGGACGTTAACTATGGC. The rearrangement links TRBV7-6 to TRBJ1-2, with a possible D match to TRBD1 (5 bases). The read falls 3 residues short of the CDR3 end, and the missing part is taken from the germline J gene. V lost 1 base to trimming and J lost 1 base, with 13 bases between them. CDR1 and CDR2 (germline): SGHVS, FNYEAQ. The CDR3 has 16 residues.

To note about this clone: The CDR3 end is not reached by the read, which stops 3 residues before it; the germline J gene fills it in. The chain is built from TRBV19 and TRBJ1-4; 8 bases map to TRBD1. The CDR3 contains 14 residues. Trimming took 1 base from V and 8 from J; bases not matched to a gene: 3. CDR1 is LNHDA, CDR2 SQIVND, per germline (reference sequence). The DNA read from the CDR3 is TGTGCCAGTAGTATAGGGGCAGGGGGCGAAAAA. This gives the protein CASSIGAGGEK. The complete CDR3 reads CASSIGAGGEKLFF.

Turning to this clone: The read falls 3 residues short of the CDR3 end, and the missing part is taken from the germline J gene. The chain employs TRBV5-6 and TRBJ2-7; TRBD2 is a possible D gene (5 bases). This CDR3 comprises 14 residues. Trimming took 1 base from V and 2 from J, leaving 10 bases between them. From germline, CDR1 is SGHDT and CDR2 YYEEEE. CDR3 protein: CASSLNGVTYEQYF. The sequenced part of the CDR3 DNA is TGTGCCAGCAGCTTGAACGGGGTTACCTACGAG.

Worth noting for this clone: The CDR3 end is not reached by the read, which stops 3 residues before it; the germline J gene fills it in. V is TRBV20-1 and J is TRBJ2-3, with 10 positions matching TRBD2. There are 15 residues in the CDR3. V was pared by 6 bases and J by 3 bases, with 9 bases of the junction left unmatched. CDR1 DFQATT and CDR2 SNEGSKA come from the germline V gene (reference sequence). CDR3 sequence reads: CSAPQREGWTDTQYF. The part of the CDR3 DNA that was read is TGCAGTGCCCCTCAGCGGGAGGGGTGGACAGATACG.